The 32 T cell receptor beta chains below come from one sample, sequenced in a study of blood T cells in healthy people across ages. It was with a sample-barcoded 5' primer and a J-beta primer mix that a second PCR of roughly 7 to 12 cycles was run. TCRdb analysed the 5' RACE reads with MiXCR anew, one entry per CDR3 protein. This table has around 1.1 million distinct CDR3 sequences, roughly two fifths appearing once. Sequenced input: blood. The source of these receptors is a man between 18 and 35 years old in good health.

The chain couples TRBV6-5 to TRBJ2-3, with TRBD1 matching over 7 bases. This CDR3 contains 18 residues. Losses at the gene ends were 2 bases for V and 1 base for J; bases not matched to a gene: 12. Looked up from germline, CDR1 is MNHEY and CDR2 is SVGAGI. In DNA form, the CDR3 reads TGTGCCAGCAGTTACGATCGTCGAGGGGGCGCGGGCACAGATACGCAGTATTTT. It translates to CASSYDRRGGAGTDTQYF.

The genes are TRBV29-1 and TRBJ1-1; no firm D call. CDR3 length: 13 amino acids. Trimming cost V 1 base and J 4 bases, with 10 bases left between them. In germline, CDR1 is SQVTM, CDR2 ANQGSEA. CDR3 loop: CSVEGVFVTEAFF. The DNA of the CDR3 is TGCAGCGTTGAAGGGGTGTTTGTCACTGAAGCTTTCTTT.

This clonotype has a handful of counts. The CDR3 sequence is CASSQDGWASGDIYNEQFF. CDR3 DNA: TGCGCCAGCAGCCAAGATGGTTGGGCTAGCGGGGACATATACAATGAGCAGTTCTTC. This chain links TRBV4-3 with TRBJ2-1; 9 positions agree with TRBD2. The CDR3 spans 19 residues. Germline trimming cut 0 bases from V and 4 bases from J; bases unmatched to any gene: 13. From germline, CDR1 is LGHNA and CDR2 YSLEER.

This clonotype was detected a few times. The V gene is TRBV12-3 or TRBV12-4, the J gene TRBJ1-2; 7 bases align to TRBD1. The CDR3 extends over 12 amino acids. J gave up 0 bases and V 10 bases, and 2 bases lay outside the gene matches. CDR3 coding DNA: TGTGCCACGGGGACAGCTAACTATGGCTACACCTTC. Translated: CATGTANYGYTF.

This sequence joins TRBV21-1 and TRBJ2-3; the table gives TRBD1 as D, unverified against the DNA. TRBV21-1 is marked as a pseudogene. This CDR3 region has 18 residues. CDR3 protein: CASPNSPGTGLCTDTQYF. In nucleotides, the CDR3 is TGTGCCAGCCCGAACAGTCCCGGGACAGGGCTTTGCACAGATACGCAGTATTTT.

The chain recombines TRBV9 with TRBJ2-1, with D unresolved. Trimming took off 0 bases at V and 3 bases at J, with 10 bases between the two ends. The V gene's germline CDR1 is SGDLS and CDR2 YYNGEE. The CDR3 totals 15 residues. CDR3 residues: CASSVGPRDYNEQFF. DNA for the CDR3: TGTGCCAGCAGCGTAGGCCCACGAGACTACAATGAGCAGTTCTTC.

The chain uses TRBV24-1 and TRBJ2-3, with D perhaps TRBD2 (5 bases). The germline CDR1 and CDR2 sequences are KGHDR and SFDVKD. Between the trimmed V and J ends, which lost 2 bases and 1 base, there was a span of 6 bases. This CDR3 has 14 residues. This CDR3 is CATSDWGGTDTQYF. The CDR3, as DNA: TGTGCCACCAGTGATTGGGGAGGCACAGATACGCAGTATTTT.

About this clonotype itself: Germline is not matched at one junction end, which may reflect a read error. The chain combines TRBV6-1 with TRBJ1-4; TRBD1 agrees at 11 bases. CDR3 size: 18 residues. Germline V gene sequence: CDR1 MNHNS, CDR2 SASEGT. CDR3 in DNA: TGTGCCAGCAGTGGTGGACAGGGGGCCCCATCAACTAATGAAAAGCTGTTTTTT. This codes for CASSGGQGAPSTNEKLFF.

The chain carries TRBV2 and TRBJ1-5, with 8 bases aligning to TRBD1. The CDR3 loop spans 15 amino acids. The V gene's germline CDR1 is SNHLY and CDR2 FYNNEI. Losses at the gene ends were 6 bases for V and 6 bases for J; bases not matched to a gene: 10. As DNA, the CDR3 is TGTGCCAGCAGCAACGGGACAGGTTTTGGTCAGCCCCAGCATTTT. The encoded protein is CASSNGTGFGQPQHF.

This clonotype was seen repeatedly, ten times or more. This chain connects TRBV12-3 or TRBV12-4 to TRBJ1-1; 9 bases are a match to TRBD1. The CDR3 has 14 residues. The trim removed 1 base at V and 6 bases at J, leaving 3 bases unmatched. The CDR3 bases are TGTGCCAGCAGTTTAGGGGGACAGGGCTCTGAAGCTTTCTTT. Translated, it gives CASSLGGQGSEAFF.

On this clonotype: A much larger clone sits a single nucleotide away, making a read error possible. This rearrangement joins TRBV5-1 to TRBJ2-5; the D is unclear. This CDR3 is 13 amino acids long. Trimming left V 4 bases short and J 5 bases short, with 12 bases between. CDR1 SGHRS and CDR2 YFSETQ come from the germline V gene. As DNA, the CDR3 is TGCGCCAGCAGCGTGAACAGTGGGGAGACCCAGTACTTC. It specifies CASSVNSGETQYF.

This clonotype was picked up a small number of times. J is TRBJ2-3 and V is TRBV29-1; D might be TRBD1 (6 bases). This CDR3 comprises 13 residues. Looked up from germline, CDR1 is SQVTM and CDR2 is ANQGSEA. The CDR3 DNA reads TGCAATGCTGGCAGGGGTGGCACAGATACGCAGTATTTT. Amino acid sequence: CNAGRGGTDTQYF.

This clonotype turned up a few times. The chain couples TRBV7-8 to TRBJ1-3; TRBD1 agrees at 7 bases. The V and J ends lost 4 bases and 0 bases, in that order; junction bases with no gene match: 21. Germline CDR1 SGHVS, CDR2 FQNEAQ. The CDR3 loop spans 21 amino acids. CDR3 DNA sequence: TGTGCCAGCAGCTCCTCCACGGGCACAGGGGCGGAACTCCACTCTGGAAACACCATATATTTT. Protein: CASSSSTGTGAELHSGNTIYF. Full variable domain (remainder filled in from reference TRBV7-8 and TRBJ1-3): GAGVSQSPRYKVAKRGQDVALRCDPISGHVSLFWYQQALGQGPEFLTYFQNEAQLDKSGLPSDRFFAERPEGSVSTLKIQRTQQEDSAVYLCASSSSTGTGAELHSGNTIYFGEGSWLTVV.

The CDR3 DNA reads TGCAGTGCCAAGAGACAGACGAGCGAAGCTTTCTTT. Protein: CSAKRQTSEAFF. The rearrangement joins TRBV20-1 to TRBJ1-1; a possible D gene is TRBD1 (5 bases). The CDR3 has 12 amino acids. Trimming left V 6 bases short and J 8 bases short, with 16 bases between. Germline values: CDR1 DFQATT, CDR2 SNEGSKA (reference sequence).

The chain recombines TRBV4-3 with TRBJ2-5; 7 bases are shared with TRBD1. Gene TRBJ2-7 matches the end of the DNA better, so the J call may be wrong. The CDR3 contains 20 residues. CDR1 is LGHNA, CDR2 YSLEER, per germline. The CDR3: CASSQDRSGLGQIFPYEQYF. The CDR3 nucleotides read TGCGCCAGCAGCCAAGATAGAAGCGGTCTGGGACAGATTTTCCCCTACGAGCAGTACTTC.

The chain's CDR3 is CASSLYWRGSTDTQYF. The CDR3 bases are TGTGCCAGCAGCTTGTACTGGCGGGGTAGCACAGATACGCAGTATTTT. The chain carries TRBV5-6 and TRBJ2-3; D perhaps matches TRBD2 (6 bases). CDR3 length: 16 residues. Trimming removed 1 base at V and 0 bases at J, with 12 bases between. Germline assignment: CDR1 SGHDT and CDR2 YYEEEE.

This clonotype has a handful of counts. The CDR3 loop reads CASSTGILTQFF. Here the CDR3 DNA reads TGTGCCAGCAGCACAGGGATTTTAACGCAGTTCTTC. The chain couples TRBV6-2 or TRBV6-3 to TRBJ2-1, with a weak D call TRBD1 (6 bases). Germline V lookup: CDR1 MNHEY, CDR2 SVGEGT. The V gene lost 6 bases and the J gene lost 12 bases, with 15 bases spanning the gap. CDR3 length equals 12 residues.

V is TRBV20-1 and J is TRBJ2-3, with unresolved D. The CDR3 is made up of 16 amino acids. Trimming stripped 0 bases from V and 4 bases from J, with 17 bases between. Per the germline V gene, CDR1 is DFQATT and CDR2 is SNEGSKA (reference sequence). The chain's CDR3 is CSARDIARRESDTQYF. In nucleotides, the CDR3 is TGCAGTGCTAGAGATATCGCTAGACGAGAATCAGATACGCAGTATTTT.

This clonotype was picked up a small number of times. The J gene is TRBJ2-3, the V gene TRBV5-1, with D uncertain. The germline V gene encodes CDR1 SGHRS and CDR2 YFSETQ. The CDR3 sequence is 12 residues long. The ends were cut back, 4 bases at V and 2 bases at J, with 5 bases in the middle. The CDR3 is CASSHNTDTQYF. Written as DNA, the CDR3 is TGCGCCAGCAGCCATAACACAGATACGCAGTATTTT.

This clonotype appeared a few times. This chain links TRBV9 with TRBJ2-3; no definite D call. Between the trimmed V and J ends, which lost 0 bases and 0 bases, there was a span of 8 bases. Germline CDR1 and CDR2: SGDLS and YYNGEE. The CDR3 runs to 15 residues. The CDR3 protein is CASSVASHSTDTQYF. The CDR3 region has the DNA TGTGCCAGCAGCGTAGCCTCGCATAGCACAGATACGCAGTATTTT.

This clonotype was detected many times. The chain uses TRBV25-1 and TRBJ1-1; TRBD1 might be the D (5 bases). Germline CDR1 is MGHDK and CDR2 is SYGVNS. The CDR3 is 13 amino acids. Trimming removed 2 bases from V and 1 base from J, with 5 bases in between. CDR3 residues: CASSEDRNTEAFF. The CDR3 nucleotides are TGTGCCAGCAGTGAAGACAGGAACACTGAAGCTTTCTTT.

This clonotype was counted a single time. The chain has TRBV5-1 and TRBJ2-1; D remains unclear. V was pared by 2 bases and J by 5 bases, with 11 bases between. There are 14 residues in the CDR3. The V gene's germline CDR1 is SGHRS and CDR2 YFSETQ. The CDR3 region has the DNA TGCGCCAGCAGCTTTCCGACCGACCACAATGAGCAGTTCTTC. Translated: CASSFPTDHNEQFF.

This clonotype has more than one count but fewer than ten. J is TRBJ2-3 and V is TRBV7-2; no firm D call. The germline V and J ends were trimmed by 7 bases and 4 bases, with 9 bases remaining between them. There are 12 residues in the CDR3. Germline loops: CDR1 SGHTA, CDR2 FQGNSA. The CDR3 reads CASTAVPDTQYF. The CDR3 DNA reads TGTGCCAGCACCGCAGTCCCAGATACGCAGTATTTT.

The J gene is TRBJ2-7, the V gene TRBV20-1, with TRBD1 identical over 9 bases. CDR1 is DFQATT and CDR2 is SNEGSKA in the germline V gene (reference sequence). With 3 bases clipped from V and 3 bases from J, the junction kept 3 bases outside the gene matches. The CDR3 is 13 amino acids. For the CDR3, the DNA is TGCAGTGCTAGGTCGGACAGGGGCTACGAGCAGTACTTC. Its protein is CSARSDRGYEQYF.

The chain employs TRBV3-1 and TRBJ2-1; perhaps TRBD2 as D (5 bases). This CDR3 spans 15 amino acids. Per germline, CDR1 LGHDT and CDR2 YNNKEL (reference sequence). V was clipped by 0 bases and J by 13 bases, with 19 bases between them. The CDR3 coding sequence is TGTGCCAGCAGCCAAGACATCACGGGGAAAGAGACCCAGTTCTTC. As protein: CASSQDITGKETQFF.

The V and J genes are TRBV20-1 and TRBJ1-3, with D tentatively TRBD1 (5 bases). V lost 0 bases and J lost 4, with 10 bases in between. This CDR3 is built from 14 residues. Germline V CDR1 and CDR2: DFQATT, SNEGSKA (reference sequence). The CDR3 spells CSARDDDRGNTIYF. The CDR3, as DNA: TGCAGTGCTAGAGATGATGACAGAGGAAACACCATATATTTT.

Points on this clonotype: A read error may explain this, as a much larger clone is one base away. CDR3 amino acids: CASSLDFRGGSYNEQFF. In nucleotides, the CDR3 is TGTGCCAGCAGCTTAGACTTTCGAGGGGGGTCTTACAATGAGCAGTTCTTC. This sequence joins TRBV7-2 and TRBJ2-1; D is possibly TRBD1 or TRBD2 (6 bases each). V lost 1 base to trimming and J lost 4 bases, with 17 bases between them. The V gene's germline CDR1 is SGHTA and CDR2 FQGNSA. The CDR3 contains 17 residues.

The V and J genes are TRBV6-6 and TRBJ2-6; no firm D call. V gave up 2 bases and J gave up 0 bases, with 5 bases separating them. Germline CDR1 and CDR2: MNHNY and SVGAGI (reference sequence). The CDR3 is made up of 15 amino acids. The CDR3 DNA follows: TGTGCCAGCAGTTACCCCCACTCTGGGGCCAACGTCCTGACTTTC. As protein: CASSYPHSGANVLTF.

The chain uses TRBV15 and TRBJ1-1, with a weak D call TRBD1 (6 bases). V lost 0 bases and J 0 bases, leaving 11 bases between the germline ends. Looked up from germline, CDR1 is LNHNV and CDR2 is YYDKDF (reference sequence). This CDR3 region has 16 residues. DNA for the CDR3: TGTGCCACCAGCAGAGATCGAACAGGGTTGAACACTGAAGCTTTCTTT. This codes for CATSRDRTGLNTEAFF.

V is TRBV12-3 or TRBV12-4 and J is TRBJ1-2, with TRBD1 identical over 9 bases. Trimming took 5 bases from V and 7 from J; bases not matched to a gene: 11. The CDR3 has 15 amino acids. The CDR3 nucleotides read TGTGCCAGCAGTGGGAGACAGGGGGTTTTGCGTGGCTACACCTTC. It yields the protein CASSGRQGVLRGYTF.

This clonotype was counted between two and nine times. The chain couples TRBV5-1 to TRBJ1-1; D gene unclear. This CDR3 contains 14 residues. Trimming stripped 3 bases from V and 4 bases from J, with 13 bases between. CDR1 is SGHRS and CDR2 is YFSETQ in the germline V gene. The CDR3: CASSSGSPGTEAFF. Written as DNA, the CDR3 is TGCGCCAGCAGCTCGGGGAGCCCCGGCACTGAAGCTTTCTTT. Complete variable domain (other parts from reference TRBV5-1 and TRBJ1-1): KAGVTQTPRYLIKTRGQQVTLSCSPISGHRSVSWYQQTPGQGLQFLFEYFSETQRNKGNFPGRFSGRQFSNSRSEMNVSTLELGDSALYLCASSSGSPGTEAFFGQGTRLTVV.

This clonotype was seen only a few times. The gene calls are TRBV27 and TRBJ2-1; D is ambiguous. Trimming pared 0 bases from V and 0 bases from J, leaving 9 bases between. CDR1 and CDR2 (germline): MNHEY, SMNVEV (reference sequence). The CDR3 has 16 residues. In DNA, the CDR3 is TGTGCCAGCAGTTTATCGGCCGCCTACTCCTACAATGAGCAGTTCTTC. It is translated as CASSLSAAYSYNEQFF.